Given below is one T cell receptor (beta chain) in context. The data originate from a study of blood T cell repertoires in COVID-19. Study-level information: Some COVID-19 samples were acute and others convalescent; all came from the United States, Italy and Spain. PBMCs, B-cell-depleted T cells, or T cells provided the cDNA or gDNA that made up the material.

Authors' methods: Amplification of reference gene primers provided the estimated nucleated cell counts. TCRdb's table, derived via immunoSEQ multiplex PCR, lists solely in-frame clones and lacks some. V, J and clone size derive from that table, while D and trimming were established from the DNA sequence. The repertoire includes under 85,000 clones, roughly 89% of them detected once, and approximately 3.3% sits in the top ten. The germline V gene encodes CDR1 KGHDR and CDR2 SFDVKD. The CDR3 sequence is 12 residues long. The germline V and J ends were trimmed by 3 bases and 5 bases, with 5 bases remaining between them.

The chain uses TRBV24-1 and TRBJ2-3; TRBD1 is a possible D gene (5 bases). Material: peripheral blood. The clonotype comes from a man in his forties or fifties with acute or convalescent COVID-19. CDR3 in amino acids: CATSDRGDTQYF. CDR3 nucleotide sequence: TGTGCCACCAGTGATAGGGGAGATACGCAGTATTTT.